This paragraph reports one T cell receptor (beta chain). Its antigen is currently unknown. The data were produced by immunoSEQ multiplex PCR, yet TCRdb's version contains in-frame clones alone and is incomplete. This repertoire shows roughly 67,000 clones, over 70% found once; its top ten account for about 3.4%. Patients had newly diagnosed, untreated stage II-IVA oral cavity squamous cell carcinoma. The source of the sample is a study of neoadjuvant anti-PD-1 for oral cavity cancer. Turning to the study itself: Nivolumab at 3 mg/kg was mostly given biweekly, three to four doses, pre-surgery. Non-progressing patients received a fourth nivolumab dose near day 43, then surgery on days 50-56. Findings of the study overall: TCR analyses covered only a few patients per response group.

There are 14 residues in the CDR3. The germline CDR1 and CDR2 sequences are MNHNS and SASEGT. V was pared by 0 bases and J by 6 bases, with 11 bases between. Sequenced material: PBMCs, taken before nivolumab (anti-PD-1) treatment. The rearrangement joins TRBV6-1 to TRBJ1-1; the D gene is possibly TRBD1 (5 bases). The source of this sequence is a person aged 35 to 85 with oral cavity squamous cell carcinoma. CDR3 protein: CASSEAGTGAEAFF. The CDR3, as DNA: TGTGCCAGCAGTGAAGCGGGGACTGGGGCTGAAGCTTTCTTT.